The source of this TCR beta chain is a study of blood T cell repertoires in COVID-19. Study-wide context: From T cells, B-cell-depleted T cells, or PBMCs came the material, which was cDNA or gDNA.

The CDR3 runs 13 residues. V dropped 2 bases and J dropped 5; count of bases not matched to a gene: 2. Germline CDR1 is MNHNS and CDR2 is SASEGT. Original processing notes: Cell counts per sample came from amplifying reference gene primers. This table comes from immunoSEQ multiplex PCR, and its TCRdb copy is limited to in-frame clones, with some not included. V and J calls and clone size come straight from that table; D and trimming were deduced from the DNA. The data show around 280,000 clones, more than 75% seen once. The sequenced material came from peripheral blood. The source of this sequence is a woman in her 30s who had recovered from COVID-19. The V call is TRBV6-1, the J call TRBJ1-2; 7 nucleotides agree with TRBD1. DNA of the CDR3: TGTGCCAGCAGTGAAAGGGGGCAGTATGGCTACACCTTC. This sequence encodes CASSERGQYGYTF.